The 9 T cell receptor beta chains listed next were all sequenced from one sample in a study of metastatic and nonmetastatic thyroid tumors. Thyroid surgery was preceded by no treatment in any patient. TCRdb re-clonotyped the PCR reads via MiXCR. This table holds about 34,000 clones, about 40% found once. Material for sequencing was tumor tissue. The receptors shown here come from a female donor with papillary thyroid cancer or a benign thyroid nodule (not recorded which). Some clones in this sample may be carry-over from other donors' samples.

This clone was counted only a few times. The chain is built from TRBV12-3 or TRBV12-4 and TRBJ2-7, with a tentative D call TRBD1 (6 bases). The CDR3 totals 13 residues. With 7 bases removed from V and 1 base from J, the gap between germline ends came to 11 bases. The CDR3 DNA reads as TGTGCCAGCACCCCTGACAGGTCCTACGAGCAGTACTTC. This gives the protein CASTPDRSYEQYF.

The rearrangement uses TRBV19 and TRBJ1-4; D is possibly TRBD1 (6 bases). The germline gives CDR1 LNHDA, CDR2 SQIVND (reference sequence). CDR3 size: 22 residues. Trimming removed 0 bases from V and 0 bases from J, with 26 bases in between. In nucleotides, the CDR3 is TGTGCCAGTAGTATAGATCAAGGGGGGGGAGGAGGACCTCTCGCAACTAATGAAAAACTGTTTTTT. Protein product: CASSIDQGGGGGPLATNEKLFF.

The chain recombines TRBV12-3 or TRBV12-4 with TRBJ2-1; D unclear. CDR3 size: 14 residues. V dropped 3 bases and J dropped 5 bases, with 11 bases sitting between them. CDR3 sequence reads: CASSLVSYHNEQFF. The CDR3 nucleotides are TGTGCCAGCAGTTTGGTCAGCTACCACAATGAGCAGTTCTTC.

This clone has a handful of counts. The chain recombines TRBV6-1 with TRBJ2-3; possible D gene TRBD2, 6 bases. The V end was cut by 5 bases, the J end by 0 bases, with 9 bases between. The CDR3 covers 14 residues. Germline CDR1 and CDR2: MNHNS and SASEGT. DNA of the CDR3: TGTGCCAGCAGTCGGCTAGCGAGCACAGATACGCAGTATTTT. Protein product: CASSRLASTDTQYF.

The rearrangement joins TRBV30 to TRBJ1-2; D may be TRBD1 (6 bases). The CDR3 totals 15 residues. Germline V gene data show CDR1 as GTSNPN and CDR2 as SVGIG (reference sequence). V lost 4 bases to trimming and J lost 5 bases, with 20 bases between them. The CDR3 sequence is CAWIRAGGGSYGYTF. CDR3 DNA: TGTGCCTGGATACGCGCGGGAGGGGGTTCGTATGGCTACACCTTC. The whole variable domain, filled in from reference TRBV30 and TRBJ1-2, reads SQTIHQWPATLVQPVGSPLSLECTVEGTSNPNLYWYRQAAGRGLQLLFYSVGIGQISSEVPQNLSASRPQDRQFILSSKKLLLSDSGFYLCAWIRAGGGSYGYTFGSGTRLTVV.

Points on this clone: At one end the junction does not follow the germline gene, possibly because of a read error. Other DNA sequences in the sample encode the same CDR3. The chain links TRBV6-1 to TRBJ2-7, with a tentative D call TRBD1 (6 bases). Germline CDR1 MNHNS, CDR2 SASEGT. This CDR3 contains 13 residues. The CDR3 sequence is CASSLDRRYEQYF. In DNA form, the CDR3 reads TGCGCCAGCAGCCTTGACAGGAGATACGAGCAGTACTTC.

The chain carries TRBV5-1 and TRBJ2-5; the D is unclear. Germline assignment: CDR1 SGHRS and CDR2 YFSETQ. V was clipped by 0 bases and J by 4 bases, with 7 bases between them. The CDR3 is made up of 13 amino acids. The CDR3 reads CASSLAGLETQYF. CDR3 coding DNA: TGCGCCAGCAGCTTGGCCGGCTTAGAGACCCAGTACTTC.

This clone was seen only a few times. The genes are TRBV12-3 or TRBV12-4 and TRBJ2-7, with D tentatively TRBD1 (5 bases). The ends were cut back, 0 bases at V and 5 bases at J, with 11 bases in the middle. The length of the CDR3 is 14 residues. Here the CDR3 reads CASSLAGASDEQYF. The CDR3 nucleotides are TGTGCCAGCAGTTTAGCAGGGGCGAGCGACGAGCAGTACTTC.

The rearrangement uses TRBV11-1 and TRBJ2-7, with D unclear. Trimming took off 7 bases at V and 4 bases at J, with 14 bases between the two ends. CDR3 size: 13 residues. CDR1 SGHAT and CDR2 FQDESV come from the germline V gene (reference sequence). Here the CDR3 DNA reads TGTGCCAGCACCCTTAGTCAGAATTACGAGCAGTACTTC. Its protein is CASTLSQNYEQYF.